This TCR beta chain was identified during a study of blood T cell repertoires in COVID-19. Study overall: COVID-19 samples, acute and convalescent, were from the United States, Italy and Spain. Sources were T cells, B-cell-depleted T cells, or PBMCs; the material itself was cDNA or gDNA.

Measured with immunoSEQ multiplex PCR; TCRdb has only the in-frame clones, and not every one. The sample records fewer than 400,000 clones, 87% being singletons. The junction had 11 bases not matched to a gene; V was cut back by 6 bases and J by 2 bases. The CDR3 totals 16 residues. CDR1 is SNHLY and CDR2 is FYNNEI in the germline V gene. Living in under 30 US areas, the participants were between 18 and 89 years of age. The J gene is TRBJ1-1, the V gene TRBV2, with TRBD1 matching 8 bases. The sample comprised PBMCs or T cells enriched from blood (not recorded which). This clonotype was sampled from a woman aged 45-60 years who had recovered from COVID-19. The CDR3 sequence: CASSRDRITINTEAFF. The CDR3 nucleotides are TGTGCCAGCAGCCGGGACAGGATAACTATTAACACTGAAGCTTTCTTT. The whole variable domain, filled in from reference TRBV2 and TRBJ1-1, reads EPEVTQTPSHQVTQMGQEVILRCVPISNHLYFYWYRQILGQKVEFLVSFYNNEISEKSEIFDDQFSVERPDGSNFTLKIRSTKLEDSAMYFCASSRDRITINTEAFFGQGTRLTVV.